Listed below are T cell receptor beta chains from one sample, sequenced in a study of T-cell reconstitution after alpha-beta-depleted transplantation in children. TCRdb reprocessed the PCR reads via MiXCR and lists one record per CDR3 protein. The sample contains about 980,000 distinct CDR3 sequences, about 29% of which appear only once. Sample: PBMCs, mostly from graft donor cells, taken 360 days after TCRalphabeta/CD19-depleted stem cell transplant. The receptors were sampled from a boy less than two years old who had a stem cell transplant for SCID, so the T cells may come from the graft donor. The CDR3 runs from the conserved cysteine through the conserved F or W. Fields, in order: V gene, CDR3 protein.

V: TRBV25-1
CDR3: CASYSIRGEAFF

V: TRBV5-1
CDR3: CASSFQGVQEKLFF

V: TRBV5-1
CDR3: CASSLEGRRELFF

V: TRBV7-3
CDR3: CASSLERRGRGGELFF

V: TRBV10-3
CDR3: CAISGQGNTEAFF

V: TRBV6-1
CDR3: CASSEADRSSYEQYF

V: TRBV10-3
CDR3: CAKNLTRWRRANTGELFF

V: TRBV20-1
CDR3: CSARDYTGAETQYF

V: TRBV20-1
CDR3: CSARRYQGYGYTF

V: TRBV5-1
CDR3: CASSLVPSPNTGELFF